The source of this T cell receptor beta chain is a study of response to subunit inactivated influenza vaccine. The study's findings and limits: The authors offered the suggestion that each seasonal influenza vaccination recruits few new T cells.

MiXCR, run by TCRdb on the RT-PCR reads, gives a single entry per CDR3 protein. The sample comprises hundreds of thousands of distinct CDR3 sequences, less than 30% of which are singletons, and around 2% rests with the top ten. In germline, CDR1 is SGHTA, CDR2 FQGNSA. Trimming took off 4 bases at V and 0 bases at J, with 10 bases between the two ends. The CDR3 extends over 15 amino acids. This clonotype was counted only a few times. Its specificity is not known. The sequence derives from a man aged 50 to 60 who received an inactivated influenza vaccine. This chain uses TRBV7-2 with TRBJ1-3; D might be TRBD1 (5 bases). This specimen consisted of CD4+ T cells sorted from PBMCs, obtained roughly 5 days after vaccination. Written as DNA, the CDR3 is TGTGCCAGCAGCTCGCAGGGATCCTCTGGAAACACCATATATTTT. This encodes CASSSQGSSGNTIYF.